Described below is a single T cell receptor (beta chain) sequence and its context. This clonotype counts as medium-sized (0.01 to 0.1%). Its antigen is not yet known. Base qualities are not at hand, and no much larger clone is one base apart. The data originate from a study of T cells in Graves' hyperthyroidism and ophthalmopathy (dated by TCRdb to the late 2010s). With regard to the full study: Peripheral blood samples were taken at the time of initial diagnosis, prior to any treatment. To identify TCR V-J signatures that set the groups apart, the researchers used a discovery cohort of 100 patients, made up of roughly 45 with Graves' ophthalmopathy and approximately 57 with stable Graves' hyperthyroidism. Whether ophthalmopathy could be predicted prospectively was tested in an independent validation cohort made up of 18 hyperthyroidism patients plus 17 patients who later progressed to ophthalmopathy. For training and testing, the 100 or so patients in the discovery cohort were randomly divided in a 7:3 ratio. In addition, the study compared T-cell repertoires in thyroid tissue and in blood from five to seven Graves' hyperthyroidism patients. After blood sampling, hyperthyroidism patients were treated with methimazole at a starting dose of 30 mg daily, and ophthalmopathy patients were treated with high-dose intravenous methylprednisolone. The paper reports TCR Vbeta CDR3 sequencing of roughly 140 peripheral blood samples: fewer than 50 ophthalmopathy, about 75 hyperthyroidism and 17 progressor patients.

A patient counted as having stable Graves' hyperthyroidism if no progression to ophthalmopathy occurred over 18 months of follow-up. The hyperthyroidism patients were between 18 and 65 years old and newly diagnosed, with a disease duration of less than 2 months. Exclusion was applied to patients with uncontrolled infections, other autoimmune diseases, pregnancy or lactation. Diagnoses were based on clinical symptoms, serum thyroxine and TRAb, thyroid ultrasound and orbital computed tomography. PBMCs were isolated from about 9.1 ml of fresh peripheral blood by Ficoll-Paque density gradient centrifugation. Total RNA was extracted using Trizol reagent, and RNA quality was assessed on an Agilent 2100 Bioanalyzer. Amplification of TCR beta CDR3 regions was carried out from RNA transcripts. A first-round RT-PCR of the TCR CDR3 used the HTBI primer set with the Qiagen OneStep RT-PCR kit. A second multiplex PCR round built the libraries, followed by size selection and purification. Paired-end sequencing of the libraries was performed with 100 bp reads on an Illumina HiSeq2000. The authors processed their data as follows. SOAPnuke was used to process the raw data, with reads discarded if the reads contained adapters or uncalled bases, had a mean Phred below 15, or lacked an exact constant-primer or identifier match. High-quality paired reads were merged using COPE v1.2.5, and each unique nucleotide sequence was defined as a clonotype. MiTCR v1.1 was used to align clonotypes to the IMGT TRBV, TRBD and TRBJ reference segments. The analysis included only V-J combinations with a frequency above 0.0001, which together covered 99% to 99.2% of the repertoires. The TCS score was defined as F50 (clonal expansion) divided by E x V (chaos), with BLOSUM62-based TCRdist calculated between CDR3 peptides within each V-J. Welch's t-statistics and random forest reduced 450 to 600 V-J features to under 15, which were used in a naive Bayes classifier (R e1071). TCRdb took the public reads, trimmed them with fastp at Q25, ran MiXCR for clone calling and kept in-frame beta chains. Each CDR3 protein gets just one entry, which takes the most common genes and DNA from the rows behind it. For this entry, the V and J calls and clone size follow TCRdb and not the study's own pipeline. This sample gives roughly 24,000 distinct CDR3 sequences in total; roughly 45% of them show up just once. About 9.4% of the sample is taken by the ten largest.

Results and caveats for the whole study, not just this receptor: A 13 V-J signature model separated ophthalmopathy from stable hyperthyroidism, with about 90% sensitivity and about 81% specificity in cross-validation and 80%/75% in testing. No statistical method was used to set the sample size in advance, and investigators knew the group allocation. In validation, the model predicted progression to ophthalmopathy with about 71% sensitivity and less than 75% specificity, a median of approximately 6.7 months before onset. Most expanded thyroid clonotypes (frequency above 0.001) were also found in blood, which suggests that blood repertoires may mirror thyroid immune responses.

The receptor was derived from a woman in her twenties or thirties with Graves' hyperthyroidism. Sequencing was performed on blood.

The bases are TGTGCCATCAGGTCCACAGGGTCGGCGGATCAGCCCCAGCATTTT. Its protein product is CAIRSTGSADQPQHF. The chain uses TRBV10-3 and TRBJ1-5, and possibly TRBD1, on 6 matching bases. Trimming at the junction amounts to 6 bases on V and 5 bases on J, and the germline ends lie 17 bases apart. Inclusive of the bounding cysteine and phenylalanine, the CDR3 is 15 residues long. Here the CDR3 DNA is all that survives: 45 bases in frame from base 1. For CDR1 and CDR2, the germline V gene lists ENHRY and SYGVKD.